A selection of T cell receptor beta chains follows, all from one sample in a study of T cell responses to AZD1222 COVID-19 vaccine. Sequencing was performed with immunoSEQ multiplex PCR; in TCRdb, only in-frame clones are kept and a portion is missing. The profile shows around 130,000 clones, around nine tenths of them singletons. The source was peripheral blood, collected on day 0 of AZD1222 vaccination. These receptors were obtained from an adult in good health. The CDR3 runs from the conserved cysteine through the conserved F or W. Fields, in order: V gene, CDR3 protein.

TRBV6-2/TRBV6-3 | CASSYGSFTDTQYF
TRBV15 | CATSRELTETQYF
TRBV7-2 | CASPLGSSSGDTQYF
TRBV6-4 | CASRVYKNTEAFF
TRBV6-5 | CASSRLAGGEGTQYF
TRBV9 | CASSVDRGDPNYGYTF
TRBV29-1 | CSVEARNYGYTF
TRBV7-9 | CASSPRRGDNYGYTF
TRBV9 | CASSVGSGGAYEQFF
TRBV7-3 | CASSFGGSKDEQFF
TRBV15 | CATSRGAGSRETQYF
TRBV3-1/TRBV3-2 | CASSPERWVAGNPNTGELFF
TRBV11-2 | CASRTGWGQGVLRRTEAFF
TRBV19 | CASSSGTGGNTEAFF
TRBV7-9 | CASSAGVGEEKLFF
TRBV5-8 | CASSLVYNEQFF
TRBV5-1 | CASSLKRGAGNQPQHF
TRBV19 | CASGRTSGYTGELFF
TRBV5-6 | CASSYGQSLYGYTF
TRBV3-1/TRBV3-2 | CASSRTSGRSRNEQFF
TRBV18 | CASSLQYTEAFF
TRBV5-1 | CASSQPTGGEETQYF
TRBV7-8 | CASSKLRGLAADNEQFF
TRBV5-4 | CASSLLKGSTSSSYNEQFF
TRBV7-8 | CASSPTWDRDYNEQFF